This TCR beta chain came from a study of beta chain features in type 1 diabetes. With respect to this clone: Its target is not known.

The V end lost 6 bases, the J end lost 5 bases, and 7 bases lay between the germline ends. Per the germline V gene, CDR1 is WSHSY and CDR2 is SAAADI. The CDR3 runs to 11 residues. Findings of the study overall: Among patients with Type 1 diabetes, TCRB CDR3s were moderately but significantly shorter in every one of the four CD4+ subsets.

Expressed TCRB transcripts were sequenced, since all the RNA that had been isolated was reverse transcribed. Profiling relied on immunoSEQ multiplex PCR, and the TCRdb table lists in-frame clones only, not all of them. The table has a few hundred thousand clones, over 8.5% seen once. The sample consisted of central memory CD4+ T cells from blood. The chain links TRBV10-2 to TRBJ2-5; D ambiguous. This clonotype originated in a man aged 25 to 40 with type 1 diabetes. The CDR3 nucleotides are TGCGCCAGCAGCCTGGAGGAGACCCAGTACTTC. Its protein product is CASSLEETQYF.